This T cell receptor beta chain comes out of a study of blood T cell repertoires in COVID-19. TCRdb's table, derived via immunoSEQ multiplex PCR, lists solely in-frame clones and lacks some. This sample yields over 150,000 clones, of which roughly 86% are seen a single time; roughly 0.53% belongs to the top ten. The CDR3 contains 14 residues. Germline assignment: CDR1 SEHNR and CDR2 FQNEAQ (reference sequence). The ends were cut back, 0 bases at V and 6 bases at J, with 11 bases in the middle. The rearrangement joins TRBV7-9 to TRBJ1-1; D is ambiguous. The sample consisted of peripheral blood. The clonotype originates from a man aged 60 to 69 with COVID-19, enrolled during active disease. CDR3 amino acids: CASSLAREGPEAFF. The CDR3 coding sequence is TGTGCCAGCAGCTTAGCGCGGGAAGGGCCTGAAGCTTTCTTT.